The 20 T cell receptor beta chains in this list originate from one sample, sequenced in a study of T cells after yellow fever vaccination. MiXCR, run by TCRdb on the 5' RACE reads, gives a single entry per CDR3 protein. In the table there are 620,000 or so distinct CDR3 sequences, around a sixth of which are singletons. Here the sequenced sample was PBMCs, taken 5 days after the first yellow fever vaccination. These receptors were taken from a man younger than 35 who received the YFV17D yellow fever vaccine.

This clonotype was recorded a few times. Written as DNA, the CDR3 is TGTGCCAGCAAAAGCCTCGGGACAGCCAATGAAAAACTGTTTTTT. It encodes CASKSLGTANEKLFF. J is TRBJ1-4 and V is TRBV2, with TRBD1 identical over 7 bases. The CDR3 spans 15 residues. Germline lookup yields CDR1 SNHLY and CDR2 FYNNEI. J was trimmed by 5 bases and V by 7 bases; bases with no gene match: 10.

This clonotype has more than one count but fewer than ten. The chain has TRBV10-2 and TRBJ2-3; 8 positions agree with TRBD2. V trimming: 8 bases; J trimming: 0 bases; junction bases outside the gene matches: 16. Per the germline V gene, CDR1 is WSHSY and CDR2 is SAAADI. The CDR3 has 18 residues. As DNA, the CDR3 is TGCGCCAGCTCTAGAGGCGGGGGGCCCCATCCTAGCACAGATACGCAGTATTTT. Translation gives CASSRGGGPHPSTDTQYF.

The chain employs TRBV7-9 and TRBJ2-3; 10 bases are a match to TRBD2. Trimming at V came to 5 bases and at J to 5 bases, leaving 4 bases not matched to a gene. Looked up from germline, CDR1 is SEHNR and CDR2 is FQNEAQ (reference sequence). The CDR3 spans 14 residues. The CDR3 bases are TGTGCCAGCAGCGCTAGCGGGGGCAAAGATACGCAGTATTTT. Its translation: CASSASGGKDTQYF.

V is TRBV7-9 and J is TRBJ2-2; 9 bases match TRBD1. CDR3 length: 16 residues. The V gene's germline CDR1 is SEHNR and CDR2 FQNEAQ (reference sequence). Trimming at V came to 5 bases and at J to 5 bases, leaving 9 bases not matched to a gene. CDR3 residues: CASSNYRGLGTGELFF. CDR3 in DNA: TGTGCCAGCAGCAACTACAGGGGGCTAGGAACCGGGGAGCTGTTTTTT.

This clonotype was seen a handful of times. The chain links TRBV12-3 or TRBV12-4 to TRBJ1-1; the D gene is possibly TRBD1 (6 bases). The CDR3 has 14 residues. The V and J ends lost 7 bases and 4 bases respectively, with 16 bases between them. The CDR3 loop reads CASIWGPRGTEAFF. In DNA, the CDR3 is TGTGCCAGCATTTGGGGGCCCCGGGGCACTGAAGCTTTCTTT.

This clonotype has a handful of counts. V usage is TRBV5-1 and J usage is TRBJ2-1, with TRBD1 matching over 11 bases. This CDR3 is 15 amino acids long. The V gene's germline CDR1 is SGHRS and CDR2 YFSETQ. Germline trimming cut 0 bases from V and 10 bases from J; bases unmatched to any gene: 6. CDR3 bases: TGCGCCAGCAGCTTGGAAGGACAGGGGGCGAGGGAGCAGTTCTTC. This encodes CASSLEGQGAREQFF.

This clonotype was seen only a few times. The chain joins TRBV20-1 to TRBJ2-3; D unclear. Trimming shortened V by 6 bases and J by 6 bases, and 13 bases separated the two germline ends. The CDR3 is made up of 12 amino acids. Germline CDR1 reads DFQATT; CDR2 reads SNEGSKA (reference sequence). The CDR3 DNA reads TGCAGTGCGCCCGGCTTAACCGATACGCAGTATTTT. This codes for CSAPGLTDTQYF.

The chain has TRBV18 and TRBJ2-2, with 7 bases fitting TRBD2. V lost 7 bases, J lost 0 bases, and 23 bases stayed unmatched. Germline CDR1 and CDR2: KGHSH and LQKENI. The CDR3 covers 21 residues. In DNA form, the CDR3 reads TGTGCCAGCTGGACCTTAAGAAACGGCCGTAAGCGGGGAACGAACACCGGGGAGCTGTTTTTT. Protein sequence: CASWTLRNGRKRGTNTGELFF.

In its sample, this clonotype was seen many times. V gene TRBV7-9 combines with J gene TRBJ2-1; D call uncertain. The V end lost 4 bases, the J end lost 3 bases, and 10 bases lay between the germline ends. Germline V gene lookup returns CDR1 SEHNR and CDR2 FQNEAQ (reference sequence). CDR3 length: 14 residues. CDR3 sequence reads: CASSSNWGYNEQFF. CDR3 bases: TGTGCCAGCAGCTCTAATTGGGGCTACAATGAGCAGTTCTTC.

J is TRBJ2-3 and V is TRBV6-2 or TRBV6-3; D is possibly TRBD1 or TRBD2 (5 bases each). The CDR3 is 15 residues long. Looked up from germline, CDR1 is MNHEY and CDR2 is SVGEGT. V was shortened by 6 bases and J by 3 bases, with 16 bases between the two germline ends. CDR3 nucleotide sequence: TGTGCCAGCAGCACCCGAGGGGCCGCTACAGATACGCAGTATTTT. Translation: CASSTRGAATDTQYF.

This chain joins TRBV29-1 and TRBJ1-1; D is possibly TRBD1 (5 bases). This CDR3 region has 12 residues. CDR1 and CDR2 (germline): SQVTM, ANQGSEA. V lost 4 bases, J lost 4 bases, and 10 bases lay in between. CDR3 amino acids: CSVVGGTTEAFF. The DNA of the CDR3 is TGCAGCGTTGTCGGGGGGACCACTGAAGCTTTCTTT.

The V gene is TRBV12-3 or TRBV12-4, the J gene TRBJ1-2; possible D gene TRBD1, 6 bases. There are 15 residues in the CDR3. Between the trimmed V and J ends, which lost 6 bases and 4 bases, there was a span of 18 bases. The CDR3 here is CASSSRTVFRYGYTF. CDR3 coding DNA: TGTGCCAGCAGCTCCCGGACAGTGTTTCGCTATGGCTACACCTTC.

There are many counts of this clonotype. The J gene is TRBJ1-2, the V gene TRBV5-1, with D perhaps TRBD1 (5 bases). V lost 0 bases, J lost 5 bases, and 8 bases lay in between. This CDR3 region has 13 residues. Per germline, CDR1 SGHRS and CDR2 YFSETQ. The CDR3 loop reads CASSLAEGYGYTF. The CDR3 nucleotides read TGCGCCAGCAGCTTGGCGGAGGGGTATGGCTACACCTTC. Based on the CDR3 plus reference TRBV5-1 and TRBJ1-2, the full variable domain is KAGVTQTPRYLIKTRGQQVTLSCSPISGHRSVSWYQQTPGQGLQFLFEYFSETQRNKGNFPGRFSGRQFSNSRSEMNVSTLELGDSALYLCASSLAEGYGYTFGSGTRLTVV.

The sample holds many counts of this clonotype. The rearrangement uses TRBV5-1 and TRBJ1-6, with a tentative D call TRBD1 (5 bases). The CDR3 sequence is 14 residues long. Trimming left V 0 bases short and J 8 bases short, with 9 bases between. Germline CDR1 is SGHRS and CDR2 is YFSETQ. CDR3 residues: CASSLGGADSPLHF. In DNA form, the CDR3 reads TGCGCCAGCAGCTTGGGGGGCGCAGATTCACCCCTCCACTTT.

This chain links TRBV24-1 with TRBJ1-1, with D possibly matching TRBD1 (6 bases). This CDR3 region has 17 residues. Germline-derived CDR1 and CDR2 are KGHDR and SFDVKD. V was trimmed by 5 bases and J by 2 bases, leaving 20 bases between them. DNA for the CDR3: TGTGCCACCAGTGCCCACAGGGAAGTCCCATCAAACACTGAAGCTTTCTTT. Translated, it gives CATSAHREVPSNTEAFF.

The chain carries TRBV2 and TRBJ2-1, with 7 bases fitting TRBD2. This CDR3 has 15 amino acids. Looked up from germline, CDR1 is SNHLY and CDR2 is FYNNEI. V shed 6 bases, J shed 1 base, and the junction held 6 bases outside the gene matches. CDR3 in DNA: TGTGCCAGCAGGACTAGCTCCACTTCCTACAATGAGCAGTTCTTC. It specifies CASRTSSTSYNEQFF. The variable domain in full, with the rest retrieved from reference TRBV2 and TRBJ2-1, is EPEVTQTPSHQVTQMGQEVILRCVPISNHLYFYWYRQILGQKVEFLVSFYNNEISEKSEIFDDQFSVERPDGSNFTLKIRSTKLEDSAMYFCASRTSSTSYNEQFFGPGTRLTVL.

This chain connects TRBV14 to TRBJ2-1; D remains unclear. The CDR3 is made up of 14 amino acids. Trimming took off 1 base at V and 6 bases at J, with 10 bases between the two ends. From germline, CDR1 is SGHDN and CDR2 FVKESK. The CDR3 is CASSQASMSNEQFF. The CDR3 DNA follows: TGTGCCAGCAGCCAAGCCTCCATGAGCAATGAGCAGTTCTTC.

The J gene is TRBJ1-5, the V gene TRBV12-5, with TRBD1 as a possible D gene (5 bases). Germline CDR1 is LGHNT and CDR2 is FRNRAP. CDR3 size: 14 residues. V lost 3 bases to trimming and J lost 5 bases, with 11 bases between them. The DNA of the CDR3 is TGTGCTAGTGGTTTCGCGGGGGATTATCAGCCCCAGCATTTT. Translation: CASGFAGDYQPQHF.

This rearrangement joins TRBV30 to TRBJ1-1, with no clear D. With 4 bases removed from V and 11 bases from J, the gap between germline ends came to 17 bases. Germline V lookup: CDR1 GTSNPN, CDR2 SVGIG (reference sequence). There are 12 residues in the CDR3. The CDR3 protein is CAWKTSKRRAFF. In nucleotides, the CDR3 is TGTGCCTGGAAGACCTCGAAGAGGAGGGCTTTCTTT. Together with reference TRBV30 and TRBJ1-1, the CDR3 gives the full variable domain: SQTIHQWPATLVQPVGSPLSLECTVEGTSNPNLYWYRQAAGRGLQLLFYSVGIGQISSEVPQNLSASRPQDRQFILSSKKLLLSDSGFYLCAWKTSKRRAFFGQGTRLTVV.

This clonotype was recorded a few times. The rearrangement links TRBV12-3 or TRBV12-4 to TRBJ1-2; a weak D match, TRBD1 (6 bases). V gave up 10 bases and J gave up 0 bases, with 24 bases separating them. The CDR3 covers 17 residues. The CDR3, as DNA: TGTGCCACCCTCGCGGGAAACAGGGCGCATACTAACTATGGCTACACCTTC. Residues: CATLAGNRAHTNYGYTF.